This is a list of T cell receptor beta chains from one sample in a study of CD8+ T cells in alopecia areata. The protocol was immunoSEQ multiplex PCR, while the TCRdb copy is restricted to in-frame clones and leaves out a portion. This table holds roughly 98,000 clones, more than 55% found once. Sequenced material: CD8+ T cells sorted from blood, taken at week 4, from a patient treated with tofacitinib. These receptor sequences come from a human donor with alopecia areata. Each CDR3 is given with its conserved first and last residue. D genes are given only for firm matches. Not all rows give a size; the values are once, few, many and, for expanded clones, a class.

>TRBD1|TRBV5-6|TRBJ2-3|NA
CASSLGGQTGDTDTQYF
TGTGCCAGCAGCTTGGGTGGTCAAACAGGGGACACAGATACGCAGTATTTT
>NA|TRBV9|TRBJ2-7|NA
CASSDGGQVTSEQYF
TGTGCCAGCAGCGATGGAGGCCAAGTAACGTCCGAGCAGTACTTC
>TRBD2|TRBV9|TRBJ2-4|NA
CASSSGLAGLDIQYF
TGTGCCAGCAGCTCCGGACTAGCGGGATTAGACATTCAGTACTTC
>NA|TRBV27|TRBJ1-6|NA
CASSSRVGRNSPLHF
TGTGCCAGCAGTTCTCGCGTAGGACGTAATTCACCCCTCCACTTT
>NA|TRBV30|TRBJ1-1|NA
CAWSAAVFPEAFF
TGTGCCTGGAGTGCCGCTGTATTCCCTGAAGCTTTCTTT
>TRBD1|TRBV6-6|TRBJ2-3|NA
CASSADRGPRDTQYF
TGTGCCAGCAGTGCAGACAGGGGGCCAAGGGATACGCAGTATTTT
>NA|TRBV27|TRBJ2-7|NA
CASSLEGDGSYEQYF
TGTGCCAGCAGTTTAGAAGGGGATGGGTCCTACGAGCAGTACTTC
>NA|TRBV6-5|TRBJ1-2|NA
CASSYSPGDYGYTF
TGTGCCAGCAGTTACTCGCCGGGGGACTATGGCTACACCTTC
>NA|TRBV11-1|TRBJ1-1|few
CASSLAGMNTEAFF
TGTGCCAGCAGCTTAGCGGGAATGAACACTGAAGCTTTCTTT
>NA|TRBV7-2|TRBJ2-7|NA
CASSFQAIYEQYF
TGTGCCAGCAGCTTTCAAGCCATTTACGAGCAGTACTTC
>NA|TRBV6-5|TRBJ2-7|few
CASSYSPDAYEQYF
TGTGCCAGCAGTTACTCGCCCGACGCCTACGAGCAGTACTTC
>NA|TRBV29-1|TRBJ2-7|NA
CSVVGEGVETYEQYF
TGCAGCGTTGTGGGAGAGGGGGTAGAAACCTACGAGCAGTACTTC
>NA|TRBV5-4|TRBJ1-1|NA
CASSWRTGAAFF
TGTGCCAGCAGCTGGAGGACGGGGGCAGCTTTCTTT
>NA|TRBV1|TRBJ1-1|NA
CTSSQGTTRLNTEAFF
TGCACCAGCAGCCAAGGGACAACCCGTTTGAACACTGAAGCTTTCTTT
>NA|TRBV4-3|TRBJ2-3|few
CARFDGSADTQYF
TGCGCCAGATTCGATGGGTCGGCAGATACGCAGTATTTT
>NA|TRBV29-1|TRBJ1-1|few
CSVSGSTEAFF
TGCAGCGTTTCGGGCTCCACTGAAGCTTTCTTT
>NA|TRBV7-3|TRBJ2-3|many
CASSLAGDPTASTDTQYF
TGTGCCAGCAGCTTAGCAGGGGACCCGACAGCTAGCACAGATACGCAGTATTTT
>NA|TRBV15|TRBJ1-5|NA
CATSDSGGSNQPQHF
TGTGCCACCAGCGATAGCGGGGGTTCGAATCAGCCCCAGCATTTT
>TRBD1|TRBV29-1|TRBJ2-6|few
CSVLTGQGRSGANVLTF
TGCAGCGTTCTTACCGGACAGGGACGTTCTGGGGCCAACGTCCTGACTTTC
>NA|TRBV7-2|TRBJ2-5|NA
CASSSMEETQYF
TGTGCCAGCAGCTCGATGGAAGAGACCCAGTACTTC
>NA|TRBV29-1|TRBJ2-3|NA
CAIESGTSGQITDTQYF
TGCGCTATTGAGAGTGGGACTTCGGGACAGATCACAGATACGCAGTATTTT
>NA|TRBV4-1|TRBJ1-4|few
CASSQDAPGQKFF
TGCGCCAGCAGCCAAGATGCCCCGGGACAAAAGTTTTTT
>NA|TRBV7-2|TRBJ2-1|NA
CASSFRFWDEQFF
TGTGCCAGCAGCTTCAGGTTTTGGGATGAGCAGTTCTTC
>NA|TRBV6-4|TRBJ2-3|NA
CASSDTITDTQYF
TGTGCCAGCAGTGACACCATTACAGATACGCAGTATTTT
>NA|TRBV27|TRBJ1-1|NA
CASSLNLNTEAFF
TGTGCCAGCAGTTTAAATCTGAACACTGAAGCTTTCTTT
>TRBD1|TRBV13|TRBJ1-4|NA
CASSWTGSANEKLFF
TGTGCCAGCAGCTGGACAGGGTCTGCTAATGAAAAACTGTTTTTT
>NA|TRBV25-1|TRBJ1-1|NA
CASDGGREAFF
TGTGCCAGCGACGGCGGTCGGGAAGCTTTCTTT
>TRBD2|TRBV29-1|TRBJ2-4|few
CSVEGRGSLKDIQYF
TGCAGCGTTGAAGGGCGGGGGTCCTTGAAGGACATTCAGTACTTC
>NA|TRBV6-4|TRBJ2-2|few
CASSDAGPRTTGELFF
TGTGCCAGCAGTGACGCGGGCCCCCGAACAACCGGGGAGCTGTTTTTT
>NA|TRBV29-1|TRBJ1-5|once
CSVPGSGGQPQHF
TGCAGCGTTCCGGGGAGCGGGGGCCAGCCCCAGCATTTT
>NA|TRBV18|TRBJ1-3|few
CASSPPYSGNTIYF
TGTGCCAGCTCACCACCATACTCTGGAAACACCATATATTTT
>NA|TRBV5-1|TRBJ2-3|few
CASSLGLFSTDTQYF
TGCGCCAGCAGCTTGGGACTATTTAGCACAGATACGCAGTATTTT
>NA|TRBV28|TRBJ1-5|NA
CASSSGLGNQPQHF
TGTGCCAGCAGTTCGGGGCTTGGCAATCAGCCCCAGCATTTT
>NA|TRBV4-1|TRBJ1-1|once
CASSQEIELNTEAFF
TGCGCCAGCAGCCAAGAAATAGAGCTGAACACTGAAGCTTTCTTT
>TRBD1|TRBV28|TRBJ2-1|NA
CASSGTAYNEQFF
TGTGCCAGTTCCGGGACAGCATACAATGAGCAGTTCTTC
>NA|TRBV29-1|TRBJ2-7|few
CSVEDSGRGIWEQYF
TGCAGCGTTGAAGACTCAGGACGGGGGATTTGGGAGCAGTACTTC
>NA|TRBV14|TRBJ2-2|NA
CASRGDTGELFF
TGTGCCAGCAGGGGCGACACCGGGGAGCTGTTTTTT
>TRBD2|TRBV27|TRBJ2-5|NA
CASSLLGPGGQETQYF
TGTGCCAGCAGCCTCCTGGGGCCGGGGGGCCAAGAGACCCAGTACTTC
>NA|TRBV29-1|TRBJ2-5|NA
CSVESQLDAGETQYF
TGCAGCGTCGAAAGTCAGTTGGATGCGGGGGAGACCCAGTACTTC
>NA|TRBV6-5|TRBJ2-5|NA
CASGWGKETQYF
TGTGCCAGCGGGTGGGGGAAAGAGACCCAGTACTTC
>NA|TRBV6-5|TRBJ2-2|NA
CASSSSRGPGELFF
TGTGCCAGCAGTTCAAGCAGGGGCCCGGGGGAGCTGTTTTTT
>NA|TRBV29-1|TRBJ2-7|NA
CSVAPEAGYRGEQYF
TGCAGCGTTGCACCCGAGGCAGGGTATAGAGGCGAGCAGTACTTC
>NA|TRBV9|TRBJ2-3|NA
CASSVYPPMGIGPDTQYF
TGTGCCAGCAGCGTATACCCCCCGATGGGAATAGGGCCAGATACGCAGTATTTT
>NA|TRBV29-1|TRBJ2-7|NA
CSVDAGSSYEQYF
TGCAGCGTTGATGCTGGAAGCTCCTACGAGCAGTACTTC
>NA|TRBV27|TRBJ2-2|NA
CASSPSGAGELFF
TGTGCCAGCAGTCCCTCCGGGGCCGGGGAGCTGTTTTTT
>TRBD1|TRBV30|TRBJ2-7|once
CATHRGAEQYF
TGTGCCACGCACAGGGGGGCGGAGCAGTACTTC
>NA|TRBV30|TRBJ1-3|NA
CACSNVLTGNTIYF
TGTGCCTGCTCAAACGTGTTGACAGGAAACACCATATATTTT
>NA|TRBV29-1|TRBJ1-2|NA
CSVVARYDGYTF
TGCAGCGTTGTCGCAAGGTACGATGGCTACACCTTC
>NA|TRBV29-1|TRBJ2-1|few
CSVQYNEQFF
TGCAGCGTTCAGTACAATGAGCAGTTCTTC
>NA|TRBV2|TRBJ2-3|few
CASSESDTQYF
TGTGCCAGCAGTGAATCAGATACGCAGTATTTT
>NA|TRBV5-4|TRBJ2-4|NA
CASSLRTAAKNIQYF
TGTGCCAGCAGCTTGCGGACAGCAGCCAAAAACATTCAGTACTTC
>NA|TRBV5-1|TRBJ2-3|NA
CASHPGNSTDTQYF
TGCGCCAGCCACCCAGGGAATAGCACAGATACGCAGTATTTT
>TRBD2|TRBV27|TRBJ2-5|NA
CASSALGLAGVRRETQYF
TGTGCCAGCAGTGCATTGGGACTAGCGGGAGTACGACGAGAGACCCAGTACTTC
>NA|TRBV7-8|TRBJ2-7|few
CASSLRGLSYEQYF
TGTGCCAGCAGCTTGCGGGGGCTCTCCTACGAGCAGTACTTC
>TRBD1|TRBV2|TRBJ1-5|NA
CASSIPGQTNQPQHF
TGTGCCAGCAGTATCCCGGGACAGACTAATCAGCCCCAGCATTTT
>NA|TRBV27|TRBJ1-1|NA
CASSLTANTEAFF
TGTGCCAGCAGTTTAACAGCGAACACTGAAGCTTTCTTT
>TRBD1|TRBV6-1|TRBJ1-3|NA
CASTDRGNGNTIYF
TGTGCCAGCACCGACAGGGGAAATGGAAACACCATATATTTT
>TRBD2|TRBV15|TRBJ2-5|NA
CATSKRTSGSETQYF
TGTGCCACCAGCAAACGGACTAGCGGGAGCGAGACCCAGTACTTC
>TRBD1|TRBV19|TRBJ2-5|NA
CASRGDRGGETQYF
TGTGCCAGTAGGGGAGACAGGGGAGGAGAGACCCAGTACTTC
>NA|TRBV5-1|TRBJ1-1|NA
CASSYEKEAFF
TGCGCCAGCAGTTATGAGAAGGAGGCTTTCTTT